The 14 T cell receptor beta chains below were found in one sample sequenced in a study of OX40 agonist ivuxolimab in advanced cancers. The data were produced by immunoSEQ multiplex PCR, yet TCRdb's version contains in-frame clones alone and is incomplete. The table includes about 5,700 clones, almost 90% detected once. Source: CD4+ or CD8+ T cells sorted from blood, taken in a trial of the OX40 agonist ivuxolimab. Receptors originate from an adult with an advanced solid tumor such as melanoma, head and neck, liver or kidney cancer.

The chain carries TRBV5-1 and TRBJ2-5; no reliable D call. The CDR3 runs to 13 residues. Germline CDR1 reads SGHRS; CDR2 reads YFSETQ. V dropped 0 bases and J dropped 7 bases, with 10 bases sitting between them. CDR3 sequence (DNA): TGCGCCAGCAGCTTGGTATCAGACCGGACCCAGTACTTC. Translated: CASSLVSDRTQYF.

The chain recombines TRBV28 with TRBJ2-7, with D possibly TRBD2 on 6 matching bases. The CDR3 sequence is 15 residues long. V was trimmed by 5 bases and J by 1 base, leaving 15 bases between them. Germline-derived CDR1 and CDR2 are MDHEN and SYDVKM. CDR3 residues: CASSGIAEGSYEQYF. The DNA for the CDR3 is TGTGCCAGCAGTGGGATAGCGGAGGGGTCCTACGAGCAGTACTTC.

This clone has only a few counts. The rearrangement joins TRBV19 to TRBJ1-1; D is ambiguous. Germline values: CDR1 LNHDA, CDR2 SQIVND (reference sequence). The CDR3 extends over 12 amino acids. V was cut by 10 bases and J by 1 base, with 10 bases left in between. The CDR3: CATNDGNTEAFF. The DNA of the CDR3 is TGTGCCACTAACGACGGGAACACTGAAGCTTTCTTT.

The chain has TRBV2 and TRBJ2-1; D gene unclear. The germline V gene has CDR1 SNHLY and CDR2 FYNNEI. Trimming pared 6 bases from V and 6 bases from J, leaving 6 bases between. This CDR3 region has 11 residues. CDR3 nucleotides: TGTGCCAGCAGCCCCCGCAATGAGCAGTTCTTC. Its protein product is CASSPRNEQFF.

The genes are TRBV2 and TRBJ2-7; D is perhaps TRBD2 (6 bases). The CDR3 totals 14 residues. V lost 3 bases to trimming and J lost 1 base, with 10 bases between them. Germline loops: CDR1 SNHLY, CDR2 FYNNEI. The CDR3 nucleotides read TGTGCCAGCAGTGATCGGGAGATTTCCTACGAGCAGTACTTC. This gives the protein CASSDREISYEQYF.

This clone has only a few counts. The gene calls are TRBV2 and TRBJ2-7; TRBD1 matches 7 bases. CDR1 and CDR2 (germline): SNHLY, FYNNEI. The J segment lost 4 bases and the V segment lost 6 bases, leaving 3 bases of the junction unmatched. CDR3 length: 12 amino acids. The DNA of the CDR3 is TGTGCCAGCAGGGGGACAGTTTACGAGCAGTACTTC. It specifies CASRGTVYEQYF. Together with reference TRBV2 and TRBJ2-7, the CDR3 gives the full variable domain: EPEVTQTPSHQVTQMGQEVILRCVPISNHLYFYWYRQILGQKVEFLVSFYNNEISEKSEIFDDQFSVERPDGSNFTLKIRSTKLEDSAMYFCASRGTVYEQYFGPGTRLTVT.

V gene TRBV5-4 combines with J gene TRBJ2-7, with D possibly being TRBD1 (5 bases). The V end lost 0 bases, the J end lost 0 bases, and 10 bases lay between the germline ends. CDR3 length equals 15 residues. CDR1 SGHNT and CDR2 YYREEE come from the germline V gene (reference sequence). CDR3 bases: TGTGCCAGCAGCTTGGCCAGGGATTTCTCCTACGAGCAGTACTTC. It codes for CASSLARDFSYEQYF.

The V gene is TRBV9, the J gene TRBJ2-4, with 7 positions matching TRBD1. The CDR3 has 15 amino acids. CDR1 and CDR2 (germline): SGDLS, YYNGEE. V lost 3 bases, J lost 2 bases, and 5 bases stayed unmatched. The CDR3 nucleotides are TGTGCCAGCAGCGGAAAGGGGGCATCCAAAAACATTCAGTACTTC. As protein: CASSGKGASKNIQYF.

This clone showed up just once. This chain joins TRBV19 and TRBJ1-5; the match to TRBD1 covers 7 bases. Trimming cost V 1 base and J 5 bases; bases outside gene matches: 2. The CDR3 loop spans 14 amino acids. Germline CDR1 is LNHDA and CDR2 is SQIVND (reference sequence). CDR3 in DNA: TGTGCCAGTAGTATAGGGGACAGTTATCAGCCCCAGCATTTT. Residues: CASSIGDSYQPQHF.

This sequence joins TRBV9 and TRBJ1-1; the match to TRBD1 covers 11 bases. With V trimmed by 0 bases and J by 4 bases, 5 bases remained unmatched. Germline CDR1 SGDLS, CDR2 YYNGEE. The CDR3 runs 16 residues. The CDR3 sequence is CASSVGGTGGGTEAFF. Written as DNA, the CDR3 is TGTGCCAGCAGCGTAGGAGGGACAGGGGGAGGCACTGAAGCTTTCTTT.

V and J are TRBV9 and TRBJ2-7; D is perhaps TRBD2 (7 bases). Germline values: CDR1 SGDLS, CDR2 YYNGEE. Trimming took off 2 bases at V and 2 bases at J, with 11 bases between the two ends. The CDR3 is 14 amino acids. This chain's CDR3 is CASSVGGAPYEQYF. The CDR3 region has the DNA TGTGCCAGCAGCGTTGGGGGGGCCCCCTACGAGCAGTACTTC.

The CDR3 sequence is CASSQVPPAWGRSYNEQFF. The CDR3 DNA follows: TGCGCCAGCAGCCAAGTCCCTCCGGCGTGGGGGAGGTCCTACAATGAGCAGTTCTTC. V and J are TRBV4-1 and TRBJ2-1; possibly TRBD2 for D (6 bases). CDR1 and CDR2 from the germline V gene are MGHRA and YSYEKL. This CDR3 is built from 19 residues. V was trimmed by 1 base and J by 1 base, leaving 20 bases between them.

The V and J genes are TRBV7-8 and TRBJ2-7, with 9 positions matching TRBD1. In germline, CDR1 is SGHVS, CDR2 FQNEAQ. This CDR3 spans 17 amino acids. Losses at the gene ends were 2 bases for V and 4 bases for J; bases not matched to a gene: 12. In DNA, the CDR3 is TGTGCCAGCAGCTTAATTGGGAGTGGGACAGGGACTTACGAGCAGTACTTC. This codes for CASSLIGSGTGTYEQYF.

The J gene is TRBJ2-1, the V gene TRBV5-6; 7 positions match TRBD2. The CDR3 spans 18 residues. The junction had 17 bases not matched to a gene; V was cut back by 0 bases and J by 8 bases. Germline V lookup: CDR1 SGHDT, CDR2 YYEEEE. The CDR3: CASSLAIPGGPIDDEQFF. The DNA of the CDR3 is TGTGCCAGCAGCTTGGCGATTCCGGGAGGTCCGATTGACGATGAGCAGTTCTTC.